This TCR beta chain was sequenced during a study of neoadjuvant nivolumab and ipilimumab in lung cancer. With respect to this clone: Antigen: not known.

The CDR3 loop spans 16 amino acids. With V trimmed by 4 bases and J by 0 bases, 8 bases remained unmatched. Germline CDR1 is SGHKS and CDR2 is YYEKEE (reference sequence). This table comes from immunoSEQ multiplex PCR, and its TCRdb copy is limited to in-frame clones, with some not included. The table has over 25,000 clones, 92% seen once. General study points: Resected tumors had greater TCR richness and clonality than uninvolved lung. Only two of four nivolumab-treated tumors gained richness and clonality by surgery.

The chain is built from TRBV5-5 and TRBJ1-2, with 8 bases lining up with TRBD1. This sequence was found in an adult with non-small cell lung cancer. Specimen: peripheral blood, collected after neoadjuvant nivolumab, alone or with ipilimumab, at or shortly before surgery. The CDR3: CASSTGGGKPNYGYTF. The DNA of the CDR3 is TGTGCCAGCAGCACAGGGGGTGGCAAGCCTAACTATGGCTACACCTTC.